This T cell receptor (beta chain) came from a study of regulatory T cells in long-lasting Graves disease. This clonotype was seen repeatedly, ten times or more. Time point given: persistent/refractory GD, antithyroid drugs over 5 years with positive TRAb. The TCR library was made from RNA that had been extracted from PBMCs in TRIzol. To make TCR beta libraries, researchers used iRepertoire HTBI primers and Arm-PCR of CDR3 regions. Each CDR3 protein is one row after TCRdb ran MiXCR on the multiplex PCR reads. The table has roughly 430,000 distinct CDR3 sequences, 21% seen once. The sample in question was peripheral blood mononuclear cells (PBMCs), obtained when the disease was refractory, from a patient treated with antithyroid drugs. The clonotype comes from a female donor with Graves disease.

As DNA, the CDR3 is TGTGCCAGCAGCTATGGACAGCGGAGCTCCTACGAGCAGTACTTC. It encodes CASSYGQRSSYEQYF. The chain has TRBV6-1 and TRBJ2-7, with D possibly being TRBD1 (6 bases). Trimming took 6 bases from V and 0 from J, leaving 15 bases between them. The CDR3 totals 15 residues. From germline, CDR1 is MNHNS and CDR2 SASEGT.